What follows are 9 T cell receptor beta chains derived from one specimen sequenced in a study of cytomegalovirus exposure and HLA in healthy donors. Primers included in the PCR were 60 Vbeta and 13 Jbeta primers. The protocol was immunoSEQ multiplex PCR, while the TCRdb copy is restricted to in-frame clones and leaves out a portion. The sample gives approximately 210,000 clones, approximately 80% of which show up once; 0.95% to 1.4% is in the top ten. Sequenced sample: PBMCs. The receptor source for this set is a woman aged 40 to 50 in good health and CMV-seronegative.

The chain employs TRBV30 and TRBJ1-3; tentatively, D is TRBD1 (5 bases). CDR3 length equals 12 residues. The germline V gene encodes CDR1 GTSNPN and CDR2 SVGIG (reference sequence). V gave up 7 bases and J gave up 7 bases, with 14 bases separating them. The CDR3 DNA reads TGTGCCTTATCACAGGCAAGGAACACCATATATTTT. This encodes CALSQARNTIYF.

The V gene is TRBV30, the J gene TRBJ1-1, with unresolved D. The germline CDR1 and CDR2 sequences are GTSNPN and SVGIG (reference sequence). The CDR3 has 13 residues. Trimming pared 5 bases from V and 2 bases from J, leaving 12 bases between. The CDR3 region is CAWEPQFNTEAFF. The CDR3 bases are TGTGCCTGGGAGCCACAGTTTAACACTGAAGCTTTCTTT.

This chain links TRBV27 with TRBJ2-1; TRBD2 matches 9 bases. Per germline, CDR1 MNHEY and CDR2 SMNVEV (reference sequence). V lost 8 bases and J lost 4; bases outside the gene matches: 6. The CDR3 length is 14 residues. CDR3 sequence (DNA): TGTGCCAGCGCTGGGGGACTAGCTTACAATGAGCAGTTCTTC. Protein product: CASAGGLAYNEQFF.

The V call is TRBV21-1, the J call TRBJ2-1; the table's TRBD2 call for D was not verified on the DNA. TRBV21-1 is reported as a pseudogene. The CDR3 totals 14 residues. CDR3 region: CASSKREEVNEQFF. CDR3 in DNA: TGTGCCAGCAGCAAGCGGGAAGAAGTCAATGAGCAGTTCTTC.

About this clone: One junction end does not reproduce the germline sequence, and a read error may be involved. Within the sample, other DNA sequences also encode this same CDR3. V gene TRBV5-1 combines with J gene TRBJ1-5; 7 bases are a match to TRBD1. This CDR3 has 14 amino acids. Germline V gene sequence: CDR1 SGHRS, CDR2 YFSETQ. The CDR3 is CASSPGTANQPQHF. DNA for the CDR3: TGCGCCAGCAGTCCCGGGACAGCGAATCAGCCTCAGCATTTT.

Turning to this clone: One end of the junction is discordant with germline, which a read error may explain. Other DNA sequences in this specimen translate into the identical CDR3. The chain couples TRBV19 to TRBJ2-2, with 10 bases lining up with TRBD1. Germline V gene lookup returns CDR1 LNHDA and CDR2 SQIVND (reference sequence). The CDR3 length is 14 residues. The CDR3 is CASIDRGQSGELFF. In DNA form, the CDR3 reads TGCGCCAGTATCGACAGGGGGCAATCCGGGGAGCTGTTTTTT.

The chain combines TRBV19 with TRBJ2-2, with TRBD1 matching 9 bases. V was clipped by 7 bases and J by 3 bases; unmatched bases: 9. Per germline, CDR1 LNHDA and CDR2 SQIVND (reference sequence). This CDR3 has 16 residues. CDR3 DNA sequence: TGTGCCAGTAACCTCGGACAGGGGATCGACACCGGGGAGCTGTTTTTT. It specifies CASNLGQGIDTGELFF.

The CDR3 loop is CASSFGDRPAQYF. The CDR3 bases are TGTGCCAGCAGCTTTGGAGACAGGCCAGCCCAGTACTTC. The chain combines TRBV7-9 with TRBJ2-5; D possibly corresponds to TRBD1 (6 bases). Trimming cost V 3 bases and J 9 bases, with 14 bases left between them. CDR1 and CDR2 from the germline V gene are SEHNR and FQNEAQ (reference sequence). The CDR3 is 13 amino acids. Complete variable domain (other parts from reference TRBV7-9 and TRBJ2-5): DTGVSQNPRHKITKRGQNVTFRCDPISEHNRLYWYRQTLGQGPEFLTYFQNEAQLEKSRLLSDRFSAERPKGSFSTLEIQRTEQGDSAMYLCASSFGDRPAQYFGPGTRLLVL.

The rearrangement links TRBV9 to TRBJ2-3, with D possibly matching TRBD1 (5 bases). V shed 4 bases and J shed 2 bases, with 17 bases lying between them. This CDR3 is 16 amino acids long. Germline CDR1 SGDLS, CDR2 YYNGEE. CDR3 amino acids: CASSTGAGEATDTQYF. The CDR3 DNA sequence: TGTGCCAGCAGCACTGGGGCCGGTGAGGCCACAGATACGCAGTATTTT. Full variable domain (missing parts from reference TRBV9 and TRBJ2-3): DSGVTQTPKHLITATGQRVTLRCSPRSGDLSVYWYQQSLDQGLQFLIQYYNGEERAKGNILERFSAQQFPDLHSELNLSSLELGDSALYFCASSTGAGEATDTQYFGPGTRLTVL.